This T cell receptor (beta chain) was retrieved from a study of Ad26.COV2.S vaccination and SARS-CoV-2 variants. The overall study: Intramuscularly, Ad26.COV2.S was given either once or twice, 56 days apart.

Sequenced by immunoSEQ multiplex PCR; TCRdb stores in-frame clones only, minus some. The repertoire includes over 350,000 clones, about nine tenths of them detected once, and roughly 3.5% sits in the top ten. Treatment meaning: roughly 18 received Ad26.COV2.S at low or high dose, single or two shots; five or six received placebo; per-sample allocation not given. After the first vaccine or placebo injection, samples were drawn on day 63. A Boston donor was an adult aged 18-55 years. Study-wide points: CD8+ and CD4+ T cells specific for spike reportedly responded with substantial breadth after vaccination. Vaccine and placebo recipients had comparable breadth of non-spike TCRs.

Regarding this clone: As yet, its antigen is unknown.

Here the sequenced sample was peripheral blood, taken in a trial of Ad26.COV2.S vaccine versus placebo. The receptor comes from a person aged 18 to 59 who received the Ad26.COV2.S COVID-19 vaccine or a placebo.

The CDR3 loop is CASSGTAQETQYF. In DNA, the CDR3 is TGTGCCAGCAGCGGGACAGCCCAAGAGACCCAGTACTTC. V and J are TRBV6-5 and TRBJ2-5; 7 bases are shared with TRBD1. Germline V gives CDR1 MNHEY, CDR2 SVGAGI. This CDR3 contains 13 residues. V lost 6 bases to trimming and J lost 1 base; unmatched junction nucleotides: 2.